Sequencing of this T cell receptor (beta chain) was carried out in a study of blood T cell repertoires in COVID-19. Study details: Donors in the United States, Italy and Spain gave samples during acute or convalescent COVID-19. T cells, B-cell-depleted T cells, or PBMCs provided the cDNA or gDNA that served as material.

Per the study methods: Reference gene primer amplification yielded estimated nucleated cell counts. Method: immunoSEQ multiplex PCR; TCRdb's copy keeps in-frame clones and lacks some. D and trimming were read from the DNA, whereas the V and J calls and clone size are those reported in that table. This table holds roughly 200,000 clones, about 85% found once. Specimen: peripheral blood. The TCR was taken from a man aged 65 to 85 with acute or convalescent COVID-19.

The CDR3 loop is CASSRTGRARNTIYF. The CDR3 nucleotides are TGTGCCAGCAGCCGGACAGGGAGGGCTAGAAACACCATATATTTT. The chain carries TRBV28 and TRBJ1-3; TRBD1 matches at 8 bases. The CDR3 totals 15 residues. Germline CDR1 reads MDHEN; CDR2 reads SYDVKM. Trimming at V came to 6 bases and at J to 5 bases, leaving 9 bases not matched to a gene.